The 18 T cell receptor beta chains presented below share a single source sample, sequenced in a study of cytomegalovirus exposure and HLA in healthy donors. The repertoire was sequenced with immunoSEQ multiplex PCR; TCRdb's copy has only in-frame clones and lacks some. The table lists hundreds of thousands of clones, 85% to 90% of them singletons, with less than 3% in the top ten. Sequenced material: PBMCs. These receptors all come from a man aged 18 to 30 in good health and CMV-seronegative.

This clone was observed a handful of times. The chain links TRBV4-1 to TRBJ1-2, with no clear D. The CDR3 spans 14 residues. V was cut by 2 bases and J by 8 bases, with 15 bases left in between. Germline-derived CDR1 and CDR2 are MGHRA and YSYEKL. The CDR3 spells CASSQRWRRGGYTF. As DNA, the CDR3 is TGCGCCAGCAGCCAAAGGTGGCGTCGCGGAGGCTACACCTTC.

This clone was counted a single time. The chain employs TRBV5-6 and TRBJ1-4; D is undetermined. The CDR3 extends over 15 amino acids. The V gene's germline CDR1 is SGHDT and CDR2 YYEEEE. The germline V and J ends were trimmed by 0 bases and 8 bases, with 14 bases remaining between them. CDR3 residues: CASSLAGENGEKLFF. In DNA form, the CDR3 reads TGTGCCAGCAGCTTGGCCGGGGAGAATGGCGAAAAACTGTTTTTT.

Details on this clone: At one boundary the junction diverges from the germline segment, which might be a read error. This chain joins TRBV18 and TRBJ2-7, with 9 nucleotides matching TRBD1. The length of the CDR3 is 14 residues. The germline gives CDR1 KGHSH, CDR2 LQKENI. The CDR3 DNA reads TGTGCCAGCTCCCCGGGACAGGGCTCCTCCGAGCAGTACTTC. Amino acids: CASSPGQGSSEQYF.

This clone is a singleton in its sample. The chain joins TRBV27 to TRBJ2-4, with 8 bases matching TRBD1. This CDR3 contains 17 residues. The germline V gene encodes CDR1 MNHEY and CDR2 SMNVEV (reference sequence). The V and J ends lost 4 bases and 2 bases, in that order; junction bases with no gene match: 10. CDR3 in DNA: TGTGCCAGCAGTTCCACCGCCTGGGACAGGACCAAAAACATTCAGTACTTC. Translation: CASSSTAWDRTKNIQYF.

This clone was seen more than once but under ten times. This chain links TRBV10-1 with TRBJ2-7; unclear D gene. The V gene's germline CDR1 is WNHNN and CDR2 SYGVQD (reference sequence). The CDR3 is 12 residues long. V gave up 4 bases and J gave up 5 bases, with 9 bases separating them. CDR3 DNA sequence: TGCGCCAGCAGTGGCGGCCCGGACGAGCAGTACTTC. Translated: CASSGGPDEQYF.

The chain combines TRBV15 with TRBJ1-5; tentatively, D is TRBD1 (6 bases). V was cut by 0 bases and J by 3 bases, with 15 bases left in between. Per the germline V gene, CDR1 is LNHNV and CDR2 is YYDKDF (reference sequence). The CDR3 consists of 17 residues. CDR3 DNA: TGTGCCACCAGCAGAGAGGACGGACAGACGATCAATCAGCCCCAGCATTTT. Translating gives CATSREDGQTINQPQHF.

The chain employs TRBV5-4 and TRBJ2-5; D unresolved. The CDR3 length is 13 residues. Trimming removed 0 bases from V and 1 base from J, with 4 bases in between. Germline lookup yields CDR1 SGHNT and CDR2 YYREEE (reference sequence). CDR3 sequence (DNA): TGTGCCAGCAGCTTGGACGGCCAAGAGACCCAGTACTTC. It is translated as CASSLDGQETQYF.

This sequence joins TRBV9 and TRBJ2-5; D is perhaps TRBD1 (6 bases). Looked up from germline, CDR1 is SGDLS and CDR2 is YYNGEE. This CDR3 region has 13 residues. V lost 3 bases, J lost 2 bases, and 8 bases lay in between. CDR3 protein: CASSDGTQETQYF. In DNA, the CDR3 is TGTGCCAGCAGCGATGGGACACAAGAGACCCAGTACTTC.

This clone was counted a single time. This chain links TRBV28 with TRBJ2-5, with D unresolved. V shed 6 bases and J shed 7 bases, with 15 bases lying between them. The CDR3 runs 13 residues. Germline V gene lookup returns CDR1 MDHEN and CDR2 SYDVKM. CDR3 in amino acids: CASSLEESGTQYF. The CDR3, as DNA: TGTGCCAGCAGCCTGGAAGAGTCAGGGACCCAGTACTTC.

This clone was counted once. The V call is TRBV6-6, the J call TRBJ1-2; 7 nucleotides agree with TRBD1. V was pared by 0 bases and J by 2 bases, with 3 bases of the junction left unmatched. This CDR3 spans 15 amino acids. The germline CDR1 and CDR2 sequences are MNHNY and SVGAGI (reference sequence). In DNA, the CDR3 is TGTGCCAGCAGTTACTCACAGGGGACAAACTATGGCTACACCTTC. Translating gives CASSYSQGTNYGYTF.

The sample holds one count of this clone. V is TRBV27 and J is TRBJ1-4, with a weak D call TRBD1 (5 bases). V lost 6 bases and J 5 bases, leaving 10 bases between the germline ends. Germline V gives CDR1 MNHEY, CDR2 SMNVEV (reference sequence). This CDR3 spans 13 amino acids. CDR3 DNA sequence: TGTGCCAGCAGCTCAGGGCTAAATGAAAAACTGTTTTTT. Amino acid sequence: CASSSGLNEKLFF.

V gene TRBV6-5 combines with J gene TRBJ1-1; D may be TRBD1 (5 bases). The CDR3 totals 15 residues. With 6 bases removed from V and 4 bases from J, the gap between germline ends came to 18 bases. Per germline, CDR1 MNHEY and CDR2 SVGAGI. This CDR3 reads CASSLGLISLTEAFF. The CDR3 DNA is TGTGCCAGCAGCCTGGGGCTAATCTCGCTCACTGAAGCTTTCTTT.

The V and J genes are TRBV7-2 and TRBJ2-4; D perhaps matches TRBD2 (6 bases). The CDR3 totals 14 residues. The germline gives CDR1 SGHTA, CDR2 FQGNSA. The V gene lost 4 bases and the J gene lost 2 bases, with 9 bases spanning the gap. In DNA, the CDR3 is TGTGCCAGCAGCTACGGGGGATCCAAAAACATTCAGTACTTC. Protein sequence: CASSYGGSKNIQYF.

This clone was counted a single time. The V gene is TRBV27, the J gene TRBJ1-3; D might be TRBD1 (6 bases). The germline CDR1 and CDR2 sequences are MNHEY and SMNVEV (reference sequence). Trimming took 6 bases from V and 9 from J, leaving 21 bases between them. The CDR3 sequence is 15 residues long. The CDR3 reads CASSLSGGRGGTIYF. The CDR3 DNA reads as TGTGCCAGCAGCTTGTCGGGGGGCCGTGGTGGCACCATATATTTT.

The V gene is TRBV5-4, the J gene TRBJ1-6; tentative D call: TRBD1 (6 bases). The CDR3 consists of 16 residues. V was cut by 0 bases and J by 4 bases, with 11 bases left in between. Germline assignment: CDR1 SGHNT and CDR2 YYREEE (reference sequence). The CDR3 loop is CASSLAGQQYNSPLHF. In DNA form, the CDR3 reads TGTGCCAGCAGCTTGGCCGGACAGCAATATAATTCACCCCTCCACTTT.

The gene calls are TRBV9 and TRBJ2-1; no reliable D call. CDR3 length equals 10 residues. Germline loops: CDR1 SGDLS, CDR2 YYNGEE. Trimming took off 7 bases at V and 5 bases at J, with 4 bases between the two ends. The CDR3 here is CASGDNEQFF. In DNA form, the CDR3 reads TGTGCCAGCGGAGACAATGAGCAGTTCTTC. The variable domain in full, completed from reference TRBV9 and TRBJ2-1, reads DSGVTQTPKHLITATGQRVTLRCSPRSGDLSVYWYQQSLDQGLQFLIQYYNGEERAKGNILERFSAQQFPDLHSELNLSSLELGDSALYFCASGDNEQFFGPGTRLTVL.

The rearrangement links TRBV4-3 to TRBJ1-2; TRBD1 is a possible D gene (5 bases). Germline V gene sequence: CDR1 LGHNA, CDR2 YSLEER. This CDR3 has 14 amino acids. Deletions cut 0 bases from V and 8 bases from J, with 13 bases between. CDR3 nucleotides: TGCGCCAGCAGCCAAGATACAGGAGCGAAAGGCTACACCTTC. Its translation: CASSQDTGAKGYTF.

This sequence joins TRBV28 and TRBJ1-5; D is ambiguous. Trimming took 8 bases from V and 2 from J, leaving 16 bases between them. Germline-derived CDR1 and CDR2 are MDHEN and SYDVKM. The CDR3 sequence is 15 residues long. As DNA, the CDR3 is TGTGCCAGCGGGTCTGAGGGTCTGGGCAATCAGCCCCAGCATTTT. Residues: CASGSEGLGNQPQHF.